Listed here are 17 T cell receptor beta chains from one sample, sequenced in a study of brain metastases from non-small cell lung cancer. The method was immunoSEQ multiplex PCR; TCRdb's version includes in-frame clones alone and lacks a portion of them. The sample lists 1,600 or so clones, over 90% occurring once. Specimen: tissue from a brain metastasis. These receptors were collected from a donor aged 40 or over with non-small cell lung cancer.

The CDR3 nucleotides are TGTGCCAGTGAGGGACTTCCCTCGTGGGGGGCCAACGTCCTGACTTTC. Amino acids: CASEGLPSWGANVLTF. V and J are TRBV19 and TRBJ2-6, with a tentative D call TRBD2 (6 bases). The germline V gene encodes CDR1 LNHDA and CDR2 SQIVND (reference sequence). CDR3 length equals 16 residues. Trimming took off 8 bases at V and 4 bases at J, with 18 bases between the two ends.

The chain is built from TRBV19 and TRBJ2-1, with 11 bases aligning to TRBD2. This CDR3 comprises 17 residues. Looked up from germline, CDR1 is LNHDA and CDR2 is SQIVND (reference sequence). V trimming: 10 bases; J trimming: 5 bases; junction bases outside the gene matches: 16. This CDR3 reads CATSPPLLAGVHNEQFF. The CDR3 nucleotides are TGTGCCACATCCCCTCCGCTACTAGCGGGGGTACACAATGAGCAGTTCTTC.

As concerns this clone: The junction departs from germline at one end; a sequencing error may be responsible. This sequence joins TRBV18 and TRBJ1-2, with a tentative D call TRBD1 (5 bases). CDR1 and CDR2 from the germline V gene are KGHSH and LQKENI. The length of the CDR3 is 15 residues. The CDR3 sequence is CASSPGDGRFYGYIF. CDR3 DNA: TGTGCCAGCTCACCAGGGGACGGCAGGTTCTATGGCTACATCTTC.

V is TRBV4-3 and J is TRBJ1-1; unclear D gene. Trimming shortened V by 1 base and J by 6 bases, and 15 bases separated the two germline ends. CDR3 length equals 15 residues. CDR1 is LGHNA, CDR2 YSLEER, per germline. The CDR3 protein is CASSQVIRPIAEAFF. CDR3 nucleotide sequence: TGCGCCAGCAGCCAAGTTATCAGGCCGATCGCTGAAGCTTTCTTT.

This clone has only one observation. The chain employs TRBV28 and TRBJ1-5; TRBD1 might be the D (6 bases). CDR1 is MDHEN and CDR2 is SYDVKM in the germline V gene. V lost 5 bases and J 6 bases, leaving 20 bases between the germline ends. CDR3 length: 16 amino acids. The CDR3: CASSLHRELSGQPQHF. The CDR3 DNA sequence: TGTGCCAGCAGTCTCCACAGGGAGCTCTCCGGTCAGCCCCAGCATTTT.

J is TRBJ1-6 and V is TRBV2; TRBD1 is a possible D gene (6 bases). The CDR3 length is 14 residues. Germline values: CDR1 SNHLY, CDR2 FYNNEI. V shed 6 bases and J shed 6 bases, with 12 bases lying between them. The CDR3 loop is CASSLDSFNSPLHF. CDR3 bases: TGTGCCAGCAGCTTGGACAGCTTTAATTCACCCCTCCACTTT.

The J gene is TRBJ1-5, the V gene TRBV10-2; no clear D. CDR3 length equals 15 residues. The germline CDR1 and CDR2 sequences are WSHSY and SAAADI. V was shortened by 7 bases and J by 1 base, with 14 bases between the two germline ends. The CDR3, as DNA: TGCGCCAGCAAGGATCAAAGGTTAAGCAATCAGCCCCAGCATTTT. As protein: CASKDQRLSNQPQHF.

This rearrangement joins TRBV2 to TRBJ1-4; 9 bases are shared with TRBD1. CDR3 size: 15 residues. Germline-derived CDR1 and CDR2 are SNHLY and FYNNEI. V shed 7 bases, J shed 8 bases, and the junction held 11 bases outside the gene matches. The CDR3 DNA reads TGTGCCAGCACCCTCCAGGGACAGGGCGGGGAAAAACTGTTTTTT. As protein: CASTLQGQGGEKLFF. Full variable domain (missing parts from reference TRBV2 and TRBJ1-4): EPEVTQTPSHQVTQMGQEVILRCVPISNHLYFYWYRQILGQKVEFLVSFYNNEISEKSEIFDDQFSVERPDGSNFTLKIRSTKLEDSAMYFCASTLQGQGGEKLFFGSGTQLSVL.

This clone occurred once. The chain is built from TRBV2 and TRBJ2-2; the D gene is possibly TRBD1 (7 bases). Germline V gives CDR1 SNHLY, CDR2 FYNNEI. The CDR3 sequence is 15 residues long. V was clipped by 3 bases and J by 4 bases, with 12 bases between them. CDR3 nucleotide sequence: TGTGCCAGCAGTGACGAGCAGGGGGGCACCGGGGAGCTGTTTTTT. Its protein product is CASSDEQGGTGELFF.

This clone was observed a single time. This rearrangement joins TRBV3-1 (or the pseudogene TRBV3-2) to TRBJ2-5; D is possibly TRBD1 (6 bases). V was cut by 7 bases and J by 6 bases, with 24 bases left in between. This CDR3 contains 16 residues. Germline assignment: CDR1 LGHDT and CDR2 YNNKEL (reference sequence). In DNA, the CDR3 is TGTGCCAGCACCACAAGCGAGGGGGAGAATGGAAAGACCCAGTACTTC. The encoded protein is CASTTSEGENGKTQYF.

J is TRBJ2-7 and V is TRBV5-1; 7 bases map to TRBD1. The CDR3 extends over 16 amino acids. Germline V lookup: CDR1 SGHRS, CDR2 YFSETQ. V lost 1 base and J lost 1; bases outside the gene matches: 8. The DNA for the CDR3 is TGCGCCAGCAGCTTGTCCTCCGGGACAGAATCCTACGAGCAGTACTTC. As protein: CASSLSSGTESYEQYF.

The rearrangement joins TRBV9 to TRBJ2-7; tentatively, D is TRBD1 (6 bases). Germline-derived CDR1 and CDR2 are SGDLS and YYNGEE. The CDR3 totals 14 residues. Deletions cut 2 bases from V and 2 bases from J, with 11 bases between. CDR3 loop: CASSVGQYAYEQYF. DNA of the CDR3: TGTGCCAGCAGCGTCGGACAGTACGCCTACGAGCAGTACTTC.

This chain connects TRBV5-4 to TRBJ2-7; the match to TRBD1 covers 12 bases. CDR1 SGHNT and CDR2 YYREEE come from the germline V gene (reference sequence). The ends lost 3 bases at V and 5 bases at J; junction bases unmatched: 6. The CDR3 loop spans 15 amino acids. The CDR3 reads CASSSGTGGFNEQYF. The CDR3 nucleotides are TGTGCCAGCAGCTCCGGGACAGGGGGCTTTAACGAGCAGTACTTC.

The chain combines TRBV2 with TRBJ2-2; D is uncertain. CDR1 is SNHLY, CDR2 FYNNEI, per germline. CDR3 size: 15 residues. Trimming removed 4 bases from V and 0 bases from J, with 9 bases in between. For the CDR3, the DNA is TGTGCCAGCAGTGTTTTGTCAGCGAACACCGGGGAGCTGTTTTTT. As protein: CASSVLSANTGELFF.

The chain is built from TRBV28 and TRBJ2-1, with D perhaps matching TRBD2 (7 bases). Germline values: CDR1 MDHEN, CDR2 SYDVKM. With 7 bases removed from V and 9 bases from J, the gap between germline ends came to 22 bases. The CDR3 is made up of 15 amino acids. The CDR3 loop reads CASTPFMGGLSEQFF. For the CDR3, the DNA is TGTGCCAGCACCCCTTTTATGGGGGGGCTATCTGAGCAGTTCTTC.

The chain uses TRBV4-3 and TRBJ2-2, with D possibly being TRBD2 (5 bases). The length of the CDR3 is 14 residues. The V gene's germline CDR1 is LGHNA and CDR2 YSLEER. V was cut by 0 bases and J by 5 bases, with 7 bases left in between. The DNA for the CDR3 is TGCGCCAGCAGCCAAGAGAGGGAAACCGGGGAGCTGTTTTTT. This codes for CASSQERETGELFF.

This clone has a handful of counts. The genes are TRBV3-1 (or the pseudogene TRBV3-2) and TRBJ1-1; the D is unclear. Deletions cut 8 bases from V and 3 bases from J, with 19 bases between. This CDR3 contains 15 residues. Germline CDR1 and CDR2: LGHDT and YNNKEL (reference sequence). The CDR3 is CASGYSGSPDTEAFF. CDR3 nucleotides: TGTGCCAGCGGCTATTCCGGGTCTCCGGACACTGAAGCTTTCTTT.